This T cell receptor (beta chain) was sequenced during a study of PD-1 blockade in classical Hodgkin lymphoma. The time point denotes: cycle 4 day 1 (C4D1), after five to seven weeks of nivolumab. All patients experienced relapse after autologous stem cell transplantation, and brentuximab vedotin exposure was variable. Study-level findings and limits: Patients newly diagnosed and complete responders had comparable baseline diversity.

Assay used: immunoSEQ multiplex PCR; TCRdb lists only in-frame clones, some missing. The repertoire holds over 85,000 clones, with 90% as singletons. The V gene end was trimmed by 4 bases and the J gene end by 6 bases; junction bases not matched to a gene: 8. Germline CDR1 MDHEN, CDR2 SYDVKM. The CDR3 sequence is 15 residues long. On this clone: Its antigen is still unknown.

The TCR was taken from a human donor with classical Hodgkin lymphoma. The material sequenced was peripheral blood mononuclear cells (PBMCs), taken before the fourth cycle of nivolumab. This chain joins TRBV28 and TRBJ1-5; 8 bases match TRBD1. In DNA form, the CDR3 reads TGTGCCAGCAGTTCCCCGACAGGGGCGGGTCAGCCCCAGCATTTT. Protein sequence: CASSSPTGAGQPQHF.